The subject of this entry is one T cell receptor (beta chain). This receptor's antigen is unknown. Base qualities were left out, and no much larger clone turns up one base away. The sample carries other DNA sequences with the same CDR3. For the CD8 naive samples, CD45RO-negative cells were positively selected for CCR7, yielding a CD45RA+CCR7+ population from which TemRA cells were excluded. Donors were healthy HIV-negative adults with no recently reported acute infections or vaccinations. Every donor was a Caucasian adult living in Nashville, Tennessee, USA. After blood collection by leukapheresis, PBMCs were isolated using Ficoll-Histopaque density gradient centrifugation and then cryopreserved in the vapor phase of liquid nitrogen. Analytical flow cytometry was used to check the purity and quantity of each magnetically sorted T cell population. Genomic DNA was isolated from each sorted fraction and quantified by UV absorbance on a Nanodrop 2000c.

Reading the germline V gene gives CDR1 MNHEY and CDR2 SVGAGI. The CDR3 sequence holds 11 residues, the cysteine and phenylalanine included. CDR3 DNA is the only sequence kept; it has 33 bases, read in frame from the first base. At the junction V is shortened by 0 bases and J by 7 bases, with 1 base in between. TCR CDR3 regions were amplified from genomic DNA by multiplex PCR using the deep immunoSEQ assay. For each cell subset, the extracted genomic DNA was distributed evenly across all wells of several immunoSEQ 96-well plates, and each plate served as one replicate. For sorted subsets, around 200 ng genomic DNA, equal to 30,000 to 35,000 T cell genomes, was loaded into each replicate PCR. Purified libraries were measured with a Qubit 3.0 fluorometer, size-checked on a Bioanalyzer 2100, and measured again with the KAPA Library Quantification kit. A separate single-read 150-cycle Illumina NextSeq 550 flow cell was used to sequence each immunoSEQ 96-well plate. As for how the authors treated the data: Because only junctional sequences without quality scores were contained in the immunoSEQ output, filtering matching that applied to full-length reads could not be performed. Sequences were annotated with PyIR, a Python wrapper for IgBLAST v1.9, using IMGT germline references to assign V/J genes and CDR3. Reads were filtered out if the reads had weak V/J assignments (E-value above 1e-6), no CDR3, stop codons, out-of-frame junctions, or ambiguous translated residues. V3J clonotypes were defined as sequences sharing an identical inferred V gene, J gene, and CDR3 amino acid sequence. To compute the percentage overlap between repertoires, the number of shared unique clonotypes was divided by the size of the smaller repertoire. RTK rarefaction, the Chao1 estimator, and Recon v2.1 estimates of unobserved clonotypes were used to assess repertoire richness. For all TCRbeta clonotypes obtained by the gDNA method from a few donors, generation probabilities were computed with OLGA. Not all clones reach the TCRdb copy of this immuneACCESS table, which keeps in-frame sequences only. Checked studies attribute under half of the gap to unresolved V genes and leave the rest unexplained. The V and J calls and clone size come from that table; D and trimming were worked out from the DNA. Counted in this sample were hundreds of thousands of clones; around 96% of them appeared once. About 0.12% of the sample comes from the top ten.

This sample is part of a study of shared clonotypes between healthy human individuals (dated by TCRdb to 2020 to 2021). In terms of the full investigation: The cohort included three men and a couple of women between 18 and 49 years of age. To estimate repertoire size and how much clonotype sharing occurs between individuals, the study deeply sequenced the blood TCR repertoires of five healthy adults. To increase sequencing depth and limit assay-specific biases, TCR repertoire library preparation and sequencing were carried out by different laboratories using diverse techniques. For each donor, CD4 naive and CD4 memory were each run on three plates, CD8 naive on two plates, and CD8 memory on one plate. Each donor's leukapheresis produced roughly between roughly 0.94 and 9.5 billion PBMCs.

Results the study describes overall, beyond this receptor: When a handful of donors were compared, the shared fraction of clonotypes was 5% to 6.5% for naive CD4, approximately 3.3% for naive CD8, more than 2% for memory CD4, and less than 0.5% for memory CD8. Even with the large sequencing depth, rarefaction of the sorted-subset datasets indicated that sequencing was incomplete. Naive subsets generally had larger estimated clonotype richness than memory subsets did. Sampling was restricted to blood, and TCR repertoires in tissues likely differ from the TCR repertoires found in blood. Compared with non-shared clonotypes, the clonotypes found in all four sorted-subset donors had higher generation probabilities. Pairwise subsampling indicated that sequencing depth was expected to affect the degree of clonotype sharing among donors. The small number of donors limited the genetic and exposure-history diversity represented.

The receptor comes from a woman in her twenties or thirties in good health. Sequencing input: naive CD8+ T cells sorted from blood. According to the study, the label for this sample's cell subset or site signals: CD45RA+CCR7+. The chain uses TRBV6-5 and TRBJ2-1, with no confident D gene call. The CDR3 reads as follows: CASSYSNEQFF. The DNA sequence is TGTGCCAGCAGTTACTCGAATGAGCAGTTCTTC.